This T cell receptor (beta chain) derives from a study of CD8 T cells in ankylosing spondylitis. Findings and caveats of the study: Matched synovial fluid from ankylosing spondylitis patients was reported to be enriched for disease-linked clones.

In regard to this clonotype: Antigen: not known.

The V end lost 10 bases, the J end lost 5 bases, and 33 bases lay between the germline ends. This CDR3 contains 19 residues. The germline V gene has CDR1 MDHEN and CDR2 SYDVKM. TCRdb called the 5' RACE reads again in MiXCR, with one record for every CDR3 protein. The data contain about 250,000 distinct CDR3 sequences, more than 20% of them singletons. Sample: blood, either unsorted or a sorted T cell fraction (not recorded which). The receptor was isolated from a male donor with ankylosing spondylitis or in good health (not recorded which). The chain recombines TRBV28 with TRBJ1-5; D possibly corresponds to TRBD1 (5 bases). CDR3 nucleotide sequence: TGTGCCACGCTACCGAACCAGGGACGTCTTTGGGAGAAGGATCAGCCCCAGCATTTT. It yields the protein CATLPNQGRLWEKDQPQHF.